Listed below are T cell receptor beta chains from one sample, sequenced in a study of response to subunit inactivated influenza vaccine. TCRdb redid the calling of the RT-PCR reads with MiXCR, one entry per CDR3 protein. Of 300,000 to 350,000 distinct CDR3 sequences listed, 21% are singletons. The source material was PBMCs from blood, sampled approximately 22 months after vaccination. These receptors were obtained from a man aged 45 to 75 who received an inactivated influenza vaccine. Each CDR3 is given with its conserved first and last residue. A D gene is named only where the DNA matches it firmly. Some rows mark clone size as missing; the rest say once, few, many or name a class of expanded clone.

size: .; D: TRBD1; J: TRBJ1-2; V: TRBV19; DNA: TGTGCCAGTTCGGACAGGACTGCCCCCCGTTGGAGCTACACCTTC; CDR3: CASSDRTAPRWSYTF
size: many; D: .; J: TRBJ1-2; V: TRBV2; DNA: TGTGCCAGCAGTGATAGGGGACAAAGCTATGGCTACACCTTC; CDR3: CASSDRGQSYGYTF
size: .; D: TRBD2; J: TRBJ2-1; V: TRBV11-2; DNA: TGTGCCAGCAGTCAAACCTCTAGCGGGTTCAGCTCCTACAATGAGCAGTTCTTC; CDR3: CASSQTSSGFSSYNEQFF
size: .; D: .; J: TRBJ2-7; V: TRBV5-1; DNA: TGCGCCAGCAGCTTGGGTAACCAGGGGCCCTACGAGCAGTACTTC; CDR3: CASSLGNQGPYEQYF
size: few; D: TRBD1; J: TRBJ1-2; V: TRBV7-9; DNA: TGTGCCAGCAGCGCCTCGACAGGGAACTATGGCTACACCTTC; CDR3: CASSASTGNYGYTF
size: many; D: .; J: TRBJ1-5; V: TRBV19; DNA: TGTGCCAGTAGCCAAATGGGGGTGTATAGCAATCAGCCCCAGCATTTT; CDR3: CASSQMGVYSNQPQHF
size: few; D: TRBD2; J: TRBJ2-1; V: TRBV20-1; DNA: TGCAGTGCGGGTTCAGCGGGACGCTACAATGAGCAGTTCTTC; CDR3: CSAGSAGRYNEQFF
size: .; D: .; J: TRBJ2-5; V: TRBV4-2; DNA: TGTGCCAGCAGCCAAGAAAAAGGGATGGTCTGGGAGACCCAGTACTTC; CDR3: CASSQEKGMVWETQYF
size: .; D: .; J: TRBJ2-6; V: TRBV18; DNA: TGTGCCAGCTCGCCTCGTGGACGACCCTCTGGGGCCAACGTCCTGACTTTC; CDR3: CASSPRGRPSGANVLTF
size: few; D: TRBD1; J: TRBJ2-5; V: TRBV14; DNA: TGTGCCAGCAGCCGAGGACAGGGCGGTTGGGAGACCCAGTACTTC; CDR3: CASSRGQGGWETQYF
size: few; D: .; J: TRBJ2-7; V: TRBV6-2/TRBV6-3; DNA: TGTGCCAGCAAACAGGGCTACGAGCAGTACTTC; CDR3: CASKQGYEQYF
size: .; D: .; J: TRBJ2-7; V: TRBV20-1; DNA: TGCAGTGCTACTACCGGGATCAGGGACTACGAGCAGTACTTC; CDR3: CSATTGIRDYEQYF
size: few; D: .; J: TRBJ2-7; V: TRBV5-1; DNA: TGCGCCAGCAGCTCGAGGACAACCGACGAGCAGTACTTC; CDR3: CASSSRTTDEQYF
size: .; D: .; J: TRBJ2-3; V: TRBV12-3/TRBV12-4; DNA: TGTGCCAGCAGCCCCGGTAGCGCAACAGATACGCAGTATTTT; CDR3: CASSPGSATDTQYF
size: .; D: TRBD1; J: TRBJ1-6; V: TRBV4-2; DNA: TGTGCCAGCAGCCAAGGGGGACAGGGGAATTCACCCCTCCACTTT; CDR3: CASSQGGQGNSPLHF
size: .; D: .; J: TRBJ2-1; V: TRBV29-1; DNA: TGCAGCGTTTTACGGGACAATGAGCAGTTCTTC; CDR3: CSVLRDNEQFF
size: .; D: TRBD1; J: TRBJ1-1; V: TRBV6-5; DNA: TGTGCCAGCAGTTACGGAGACAGGGGCACTGAAGCTTTCTTT; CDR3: CASSYGDRGTEAFF
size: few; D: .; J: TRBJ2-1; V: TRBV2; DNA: TGTGCCAGCAGGCGTACTAGAAGTGGGGTTGATGGTGAGCAGTTCTTC; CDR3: CASRRTRSGVDGEQFF
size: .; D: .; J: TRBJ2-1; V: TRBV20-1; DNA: TGCAGTGCCGGATCCTCCGCCGTTTATGAGCAGTTCTTC; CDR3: CSAGSSAVYEQFF
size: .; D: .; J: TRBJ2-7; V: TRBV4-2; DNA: TGTGCCAGCAGCCAAGGAGGACAGTCCACCCACGAGCAGTACTTC; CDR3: CASSQGGQSTHEQYF
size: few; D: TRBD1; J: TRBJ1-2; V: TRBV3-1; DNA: TGTGCCAGCAGCCAACTGACAGGGCTGAAAGGCTACACCTTC; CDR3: CASSQLTGLKGYTF
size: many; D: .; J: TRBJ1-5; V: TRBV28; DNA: TGTGCCAGCACCTTGTGGGGTCAGCCCCAGCATTTT; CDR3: CASTLWGQPQHF
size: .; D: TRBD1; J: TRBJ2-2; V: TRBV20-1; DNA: TGCAGTGCTAGAGATTTCAGGACAGGACAAACCGGGGAGCTGTTTTTT; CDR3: CSARDFRTGQTGELFF
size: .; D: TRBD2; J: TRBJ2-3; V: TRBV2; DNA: TGTGCCAGCAGTGATAGGACTAGCGGGGAAAATACGCAGTATTTT; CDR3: CASSDRTSGENTQYF
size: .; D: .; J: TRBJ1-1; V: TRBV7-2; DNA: TGTGCCAGCAGCTTAGCGGGAAGGGTCGACACTGAAGCTTTCTTT; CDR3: CASSLAGRVDTEAFF
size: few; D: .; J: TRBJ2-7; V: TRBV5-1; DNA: TGCGCCAGCAGCTTGGGGGACTGGGGCGGCGACGAGCAGTACTTC; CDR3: CASSLGDWGGDEQYF
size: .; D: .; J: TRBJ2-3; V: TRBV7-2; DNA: TGTGCCAGCAGCTCCGACGGCCGATCCACAGATACGCAGTATTTT; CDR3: CASSSDGRSTDTQYF
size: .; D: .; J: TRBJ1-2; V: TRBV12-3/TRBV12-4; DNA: TGTGCCAGCAGTTTGATGGGCACGAGGGGCTACACCTTC; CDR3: CASSLMGTRGYTF
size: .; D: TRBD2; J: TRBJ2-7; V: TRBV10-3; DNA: TGTGCCATCAGTGAGCGGCTAGCGGGAGCCACCGGTCACGAGCAGTACTTC; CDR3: CAISERLAGATGHEQYF
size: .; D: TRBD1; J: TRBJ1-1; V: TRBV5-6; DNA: TGTGCCAGCAGCTTGGCCGGACAGGGACGAAGTGAAGCTTTCTTT; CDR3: CASSLAGQGRSEAFF
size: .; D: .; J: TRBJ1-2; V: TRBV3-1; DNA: TGTGCCAGCAGCATATTGGGCAGGACTAACTATGGCTACACCTTC; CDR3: CASSILGRTNYGYTF
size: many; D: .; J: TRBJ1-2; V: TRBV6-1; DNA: TGTGCCAGCAGAGAAACCCCGGGACATAGGAAGACTAACTATGGCTACACCTTC; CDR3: CASRETPGHRKTNYGYTF
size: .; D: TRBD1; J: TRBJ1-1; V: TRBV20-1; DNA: TGCAGTGCTAAGACAGGGTCGGGCGGCACTGAAGCTTTCTTT; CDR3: CSAKTGSGGTEAFF
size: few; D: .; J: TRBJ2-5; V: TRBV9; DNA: TGTGCCAGCAGCGTAGAGTCGGAAGAGACCCAGTACTTC; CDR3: CASSVESEETQYF
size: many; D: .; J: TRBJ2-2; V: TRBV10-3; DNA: TGTGCCATCAGTAACACCGGGGAGCTGTTTTTT; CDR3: CAISNTGELFF
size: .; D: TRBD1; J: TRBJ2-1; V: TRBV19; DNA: TGTGCCAGTAGTATATCCGGGACAGGGGGCGGCGATGAGCAGTTCTTC; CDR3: CASSISGTGGGDEQFF
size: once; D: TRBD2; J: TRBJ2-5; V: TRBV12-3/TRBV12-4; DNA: TGTGCCAGCAGTCCGCCACAGGGCGGGGGGGAGACCCAGTACTTC; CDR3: CASSPPQGGGETQYF
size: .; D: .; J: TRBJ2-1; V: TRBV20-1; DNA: TGCAGTGCTAGAGGCCCGGGGCACGGCACGGAGTTCTTC; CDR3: CSARGPGHGTEFF
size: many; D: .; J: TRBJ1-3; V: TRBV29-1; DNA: TGCAGCGTTGCGTTTGGCGGCCAGGGACCAGGAAACACCATATATTTT; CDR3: CSVAFGGQGPGNTIYF
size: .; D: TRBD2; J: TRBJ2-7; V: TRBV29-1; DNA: TGCAGCGCCGGGAGGGATAGCGAGCAGTACTTC; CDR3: CSAGRDSEQYF
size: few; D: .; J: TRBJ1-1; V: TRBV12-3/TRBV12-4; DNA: TGTGCCAGCAGTATCGGGGGGACTGAAGCTTTCTTT; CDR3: CASSIGGTEAFF
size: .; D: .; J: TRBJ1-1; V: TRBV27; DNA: TGTGCCAGCAGTCAGAAACAGGGTTCCGTGAACACTGAAGCTTTCTTT; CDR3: CASSQKQGSVNTEAFF
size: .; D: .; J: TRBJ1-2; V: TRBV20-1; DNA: TGCAGTGCTAGTCCTGGCAGAACCTATGGCTACACCTTC; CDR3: CSASPGRTYGYTF
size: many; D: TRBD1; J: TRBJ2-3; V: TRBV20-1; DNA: TGCAGTGCTAGAGTTTGGCAGGGGGCCGGAGATACGCAGTATTTT; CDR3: CSARVWQGAGDTQYF
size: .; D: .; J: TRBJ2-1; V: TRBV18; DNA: TGTGCCAGCTCACCACCGAGGAGTGGGGGCGATGAGCAGTTCTTC; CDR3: CASSPPRSGGDEQFF
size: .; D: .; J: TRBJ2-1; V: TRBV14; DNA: TGTGCCAGCAGCCAAGAACCCGGCAAGGGTGAGCAGTTCTTC; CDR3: CASSQEPGKGEQFF
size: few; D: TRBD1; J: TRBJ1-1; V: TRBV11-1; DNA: TGTGCCAGCAGCTTGACAACAGGGGGAGCTTTCTTT; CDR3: CASSLTTGGAFF
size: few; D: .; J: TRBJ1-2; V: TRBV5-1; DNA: TGCGCCAGCAGCTTGGAGGGGAACTCGGAGGGGGGCTACACCTTC; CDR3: CASSLEGNSEGGYTF
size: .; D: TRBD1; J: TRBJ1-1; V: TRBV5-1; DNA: TGCGCCAGCAGCCAGGGGGGGGGCTCCGGCACTGAAGCTTTCTTT; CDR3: CASSQGGGSGTEAFF
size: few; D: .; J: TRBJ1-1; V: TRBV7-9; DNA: TGTGCCAGCAGCTTAGATTACAGTTACACTGAAGCTTTCTTT; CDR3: CASSLDYSYTEAFF
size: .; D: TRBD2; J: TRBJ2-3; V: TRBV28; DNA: TGTGCCAGCAGACCCGGACTAGCGACAGATACGCAGTATTTT; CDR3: CASRPGLATDTQYF
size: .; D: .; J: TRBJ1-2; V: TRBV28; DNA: TGTGCCAGCAGTTTTAGCACGGTTAACTATGGCTACACCTTC; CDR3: CASSFSTVNYGYTF
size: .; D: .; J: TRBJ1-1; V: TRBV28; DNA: TGTGCCAGCAGTTCCAGGGCCCTGAACACTGAAGCTTTCTTT; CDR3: CASSSRALNTEAFF
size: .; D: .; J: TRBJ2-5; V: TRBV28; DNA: TGTGCCAGCAGTTTATTAGGCAACGTAGAACAAGAGACCCAGTACTTC; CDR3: CASSLLGNVEQETQYF